This record covers a single T cell receptor (beta chain). Its cognate antigen is unknown. The PCR had 60 Vbeta and 13 Jbeta primers. The assay was immunoSEQ multiplex PCR, and TCRdb's table has in-frame clones only and misses some. Of some 150,000 clones listed, 70% to 90% are singletons. The data are from a study of cytomegalovirus exposure and HLA in healthy donors. Study-wide results and limits: Under in vitro conditions, a few CMV-associated chains were confirmed as specific for CMV antigens.

Germline V CDR1 and CDR2: LNHDA, SQIVND (reference sequence). The CDR3 sequence is 15 residues long. Trimming at V came to 7 bases and at J to 1 base, leaving 9 bases not matched to a gene. This receptor was obtained from a woman aged 18-35 years in good health and CMV-seronegative. Material: PBMCs. This chain uses TRBV19 with TRBJ2-7, with 8 bases matching TRBD1. CDR3 nucleotides: TGTGCCAGTACAAGTTCCGGGACAGGTTCCTACGAGCAGTACTTC. This codes for CASTSSGTGSYEQYF.